The 28 T cell receptor beta chains in this list originate from one sample, sequenced in a study of shared clonotypes between healthy human individuals. Profiled with immunoSEQ multiplex PCR; TCRdb holds only in-frame clones, not every one. Of hundreds of thousands of clones in the sample, roughly 73% were seen once. What was sequenced was memory CD4+ T cells sorted from blood. Subset of the sample: CD45RA-negative fraction. These receptors all stem from a woman in her 30s in good health.

This chain joins TRBV4-1 and TRBJ2-1; D gene ambiguous. The CDR3 extends over 16 amino acids. V lost 1 base and J 8 bases, leaving 18 bases between the germline ends. CDR1 and CDR2 (germline): MGHRA, YSYEKL. CDR3 amino acids: CASSQVDLNGLDEQFF. In nucleotides, the CDR3 is TGCGCCAGCAGCCAAGTAGACCTTAATGGGCTTGATGAGCAGTTCTTC.

The chain links TRBV25-1 to TRBJ1-4, with a weak D call TRBD1 (5 bases). The CDR3 loop spans 18 amino acids. Germline CDR1 MGHDK, CDR2 SYGVNS. Trimming took 4 bases from V and 0 from J, leaving 18 bases between them. CDR3 sequence reads: CASSVVAAPGTTNEKLFF. Here the CDR3 DNA reads TGTGCCAGCAGTGTAGTGGCCGCCCCAGGGACAACTAATGAAAAACTGTTTTTT. Filled out from reference TRBV25-1 and TRBJ1-4, the complete variable domain reads EADIYQTPRYLVIGTGKKITLECSQTMGHDKMYWYQQDPGMELHLIHYSYGVNSTEKGDLSSESTVSRIRTEHFPLTLESARPSHTSQYLCASSVVAAPGTTNEKLFFGSGTQLSVL.

On this clone: Other DNA sequences in this sample translate to the same CDR3. V usage is TRBV5-1 and J usage is TRBJ2-7, with D perhaps being TRBD1 or TRBD2 (5 bases each). The CDR3 spans 13 residues. The germline V gene has CDR1 SGHRS and CDR2 YFSETQ. The V and J ends lost 4 bases and 2 bases respectively, with 10 bases between them. CDR3 nucleotide sequence: TGCGCCAGCAGCCCGGGGACCACCTACGAGCAGTACTTC. Its protein product is CASSPGTTYEQYF.

The gene calls are TRBV7-6 and TRBJ2-7, with TRBD2 identical over 8 bases. This CDR3 has 14 amino acids. Germline CDR1 is SGHVS and CDR2 is FNYEAQ. Trimming at V came to 4 bases and at J to 7 bases, leaving 9 bases not matched to a gene. The CDR3 sequence: CASSSGGLLREQYF. Written as DNA, the CDR3 is TGTGCCAGCAGCTCGGGGGGGCTTCTCCGGGAGCAGTACTTC. The entire variable domain, with the rest obtained from reference TRBV7-6 and TRBJ2-7, is as follows: GAGVSQSPRYKVTKRGQDVALRCDPISGHVSLYWYRQALGQGPEFLTYFNYEAQQDKSGLPNDRFSAERPEGSISTLTIQRTEQRDSAMYRCASSSGGLLREQYFGPGTRLTVT.

Regarding this clone: This may arise from a read error, as a much more abundant clone is one base away. The same CDR3 arises from other DNA sequences in this sample as well. This chain connects TRBV5-1 to TRBJ2-5; D remains ambiguous. The CDR3 extends over 11 amino acids. Germline V gene data show CDR1 as SGHRS and CDR2 as YFSETQ. Trimming took 2 bases from V and 3 from J, leaving 2 bases between them. CDR3 bases: TGCGCCAGCAGCTTTGAAGAGACCCAGTACTTC. Residues: CASSFEETQYF.

V and J are TRBV7-2 and TRBJ2-5; no clear D. The tail of the sequence fits TRBJ2-7 better, so the J call may be wrong. The CDR3 runs 13 residues. Per germline, CDR1 SGHTA and CDR2 FQGNSA. CDR3 sequence: CASSKRRGYEQYF. CDR3 coding DNA: TGTGCCAGCAGCAAAAGGCGAGGCTACGAGCAGTACTTC.

This chain joins TRBV18 and TRBJ2-1; unclear D gene. From germline, CDR1 is KGHSH and CDR2 LQKENI. The germline V and J ends were trimmed by 3 bases and 8 bases, with 8 bases remaining between them. This CDR3 is 12 amino acids long. CDR3 nucleotide sequence: TGTGCCAGCTCACCTGTGCAGGATGAGCAGTTCTTC. Residues: CASSPVQDEQFF.

The sample holds a few counts of this clone. The J gene is TRBJ1-2, the V gene TRBV15; 8 bases are shared with TRBD1. Germline CDR1 LNHNV, CDR2 YYDKDF (reference sequence). Losses at the gene ends were 0 bases for V and 5 bases for J; bases not matched to a gene: 8. This CDR3 has 16 amino acids. CDR3 sequence: CATSRDPTGVLYGYTF. For the CDR3, the DNA is TGTGCCACCAGCAGAGATCCGACAGGGGTCTTATATGGCTACACCTTC.

The CDR3 reads CAWTTSAGYNEQFF. CDR3 DNA: TGTGCCTGGACTACTAGCGCTGGTTACAATGAGCAGTTCTTC. The chain joins TRBV30 to TRBJ2-1; TRBD2 matches 7 bases. The CDR3 covers 14 residues. V lost 4 bases, J lost 4 bases, and 7 bases stayed unmatched. The germline gives CDR1 GTSNPN, CDR2 SVGIG (reference sequence). The whole variable domain, remainder taken from reference TRBV30 and TRBJ2-1, is SQTIHQWPATLVQPVGSPLSLECTVEGTSNPNLYWYRQAAGRGLQLLFYSVGIGQISSEVPQNLSASRPQDRQFILSSKKLLLSDSGFYLCAWTTSAGYNEQFFGPGTRLTVL.

This clone was seen more than once but under ten times. Other DNA sequences within the sample encode an identical CDR3. The chain is built from TRBV11-1 and TRBJ2-7; 7 bases fit TRBD2. V trimming: 5 bases; J trimming: 0 bases; junction bases outside the gene matches: 4. The CDR3 extends over 14 amino acids. Germline lookup yields CDR1 SGHAT and CDR2 FQDESV (reference sequence). CDR3 sequence reads: CASSPQRDSYEQYF. The CDR3, as DNA: TGTGCCAGCAGCCCCCAGCGGGACTCCTACGAGCAGTACTTC.

The genes are TRBV6-1 and TRBJ2-7, with D tentatively TRBD2 (6 bases). The CDR3 has 14 residues. CDR1 and CDR2 (germline): MNHNS, SASEGT. With 6 bases removed from V and 6 bases from J, the gap between germline ends came to 18 bases. The CDR3 coding sequence is TGTGCCAGCAGGGAGGGCACTAGCAGAGGCGAGCAGTACTTC. As protein: CASREGTSRGEQYF.

The chain has TRBV7-2 and TRBJ2-1, with 13 bases matching TRBD2. The CDR3 length is 16 residues. V trimming: 5 bases; J trimming: 9 bases; junction bases outside the gene matches: 10. Germline loops: CDR1 SGHTA, CDR2 FQGNSA. CDR3 sequence (DNA): TGTGCCAGCAGCCCTCGGACTAGCGGGAGTTATGGTGAGCAGTTCTTC. Encoded protein: CASSPRTSGSYGEQFF. Using reference TRBV7-2 and TRBJ2-1 for the parts outside the CDR3, the full variable domain is GAGVSQSPSNKVTEKGKDVELRCDPISGHTALYWYRQSLGQGLEFLIYFQGNSAPDKSGLPSDRFSAERTGGSVSTLTIQRTQQEDSAVYLCASSPRTSGSYGEQFFGPGTRLTVL.

V gene TRBV9 combines with J gene TRBJ1-2; D call uncertain. The CDR3 extends over 12 amino acids. Trimming removed 3 bases at V and 6 bases at J, with 9 bases between. The germline V gene has CDR1 SGDLS and CDR2 YYNGEE. CDR3 coding DNA: TGTGCCAGCAGCGAAATAAGAGATGGCTACACCTTC. Protein sequence: CASSEIRDGYTF.

The V and J genes are TRBV5-4 and TRBJ2-3, with 9 bases aligning to TRBD2. This CDR3 is built from 15 residues. In germline, CDR1 is SGHNT, CDR2 YYREEE (reference sequence). V lost 0 bases, J lost 1 base, and 0 bases stayed unmatched. The CDR3 loop is CASSLGGGGTDTQYF. CDR3 in DNA: TGTGCCAGCAGCTTGGGCGGGGGGGGCACAGATACGCAGTATTTT.

The rearrangement joins TRBV6-5 to TRBJ2-7, with D possibly TRBD2 on 5 matching bases. The CDR3 extends over 11 amino acids. The V gene's germline CDR1 is MNHEY and CDR2 SVGAGI. The V gene lost 6 bases and the J gene lost 9 bases, with 12 bases spanning the gap. In nucleotides, the CDR3 is TGTGCCAGCAGCCACGGGAAGTTGCAGTACTTC. It specifies CASSHGKLQYF.

The chain links TRBV4-2 to TRBJ2-3; 10 bases agree with TRBD2. The germline CDR1 and CDR2 sequences are LGHNA and YNFKEQ. The junction had 5 bases not matched to a gene; V was cut back by 1 base and J by 1 base. The CDR3 covers 17 residues. The CDR3 is CASSQGGGTSGTDTQYF. CDR3 DNA sequence: TGTGCCAGCAGCCAAGGGGGGGGGACTAGCGGCACAGATACGCAGTATTTT.

V gene TRBV28 combines with J gene TRBJ1-2; D not certain. Germline V gene data show CDR1 as MDHEN and CDR2 as SYDVKM. V shed 1 base and J shed 8 bases, with 8 bases lying between them. This CDR3 has 12 residues. The DNA for the CDR3 is TGTGCCAGCAGTTTATCGTTGGGGGGCTACACCTTC. Protein sequence: CASSLSLGGYTF.

The chain carries TRBV6-6 and TRBJ2-5; 8 positions match TRBD2. In germline, CDR1 is MNHNY, CDR2 SVGAGI (reference sequence). J gave up 3 bases and V 8 bases, and 8 bases lay outside the gene matches. The CDR3 loop spans 14 amino acids. Here the CDR3 DNA reads TGTGCCAGCGCAAACCGGGGGGGCGAAGAGACCCAGTACTTC. Translation: CASANRGGEETQYF.

The chain has TRBV9 and TRBJ2-2; D gene ambiguous. V was cut by 3 bases and J by 4 bases, with 7 bases left in between. This CDR3 comprises 13 residues. Germline CDR1 SGDLS, CDR2 YYNGEE. CDR3 DNA sequence: TGTGCCAGCAGCGCACAGATCACCGGGGAGCTGTTTTTT. Its protein is CASSAQITGELFF. Filled out from reference TRBV9 and TRBJ2-2, the complete variable domain reads DSGVTQTPKHLITATGQRVTLRCSPRSGDLSVYWYQQSLDQGLQFLIQYYNGEERAKGNILERFSAQQFPDLHSELNLSSLELGDSALYFCASSAQITGELFFGEGSRLTVL.

This chain links TRBV5-4 with TRBJ1-3; D perhaps matches TRBD1 (6 bases). The germline V gene has CDR1 SGHNT and CDR2 YYREEE (reference sequence). The CDR3 has 16 amino acids. The germline V and J ends were trimmed by 0 bases and 0 bases, with 10 bases remaining between them. The DNA of the CDR3 is TGTGCCAGCAGCTTGGCAAGCAGGGGCTCTGGAAACACCATATATTTT. This sequence encodes CASSLASRGSGNTIYF.

This clone turned up a few times. This sequence joins TRBV7-2 and TRBJ1-2; 7 positions agree with TRBD1. Losses at the gene ends were 1 base for V and 6 bases for J; bases not matched to a gene: 11. Germline-derived CDR1 and CDR2 are SGHTA and FQGNSA. The CDR3 loop spans 16 amino acids. DNA for the CDR3: TGTGCCAGCAGCTTAGATGGGAGGGGGCGGAGGGATGGCTACACCTTC. It is translated as CASSLDGRGRRDGYTF.

This chain connects TRBV6-1 to TRBJ2-4, with 7 nucleotides matching TRBD2. Losses at the gene ends were 6 bases for V and 5 bases for J; bases not matched to a gene: 7. This CDR3 spans 14 amino acids. Germline V lookup: CDR1 MNHNS, CDR2 SASEGT. Written as DNA, the CDR3 is TGTGCCAGCAGCCCTTTTGCGGGGGAAAACATTCAGTACTTC. Encoded protein: CASSPFAGENIQYF.

This chain connects TRBV9 to TRBJ2-1; 9 nucleotides match TRBD2. Germline CDR1 and CDR2: SGDLS and YYNGEE. V lost 3 bases, J lost 0 bases, and 4 bases stayed unmatched. This CDR3 comprises 16 residues. DNA of the CDR3: TGTGCCAGCAGCGCCCGTAGCGGGAGCTCCTACAATGAGCAGTTCTTC. Its protein product is CASSARSGSSYNEQFF. Drawing the rest from reference TRBV9 and TRBJ2-1, the complete variable domain is DSGVTQTPKHLITATGQRVTLRCSPRSGDLSVYWYQQSLDQGLQFLIQYYNGEERAKGNILERFSAQQFPDLHSELNLSSLELGDSALYFCASSARSGSSYNEQFFGPGTRLTVL.

The chain is built from TRBV11-2 and TRBJ2-1; the match to TRBD2 covers 11 bases. J gave up 0 bases and V 5 bases, and 3 bases lay outside the gene matches. The CDR3 runs 16 residues. Germline CDR1 is SGHAT and CDR2 is FQNNGV. CDR3 in amino acids: CASSHTSGGSYNEQFF. CDR3 DNA sequence: TGTGCCAGCAGCCACACTAGCGGGGGCTCCTACAATGAGCAGTTCTTC.

Only one count was recorded for this clone. Within the sample, other DNA sequences also encode this same CDR3. The chain carries TRBV5-1 and TRBJ2-5; D is unclear. V was cut by 0 bases and J by 0 bases, with 6 bases left in between. Germline loops: CDR1 SGHRS, CDR2 YFSETQ. The CDR3 is made up of 14 amino acids. This CDR3 reads CASSLGQDQETQYF. DNA of the CDR3: TGCGCCAGCAGCTTGGGGCAGGACCAAGAGACCCAGTACTTC.

The chain has TRBV5-4 and TRBJ2-1, with 8 bases that match TRBD2. The ends lost 10 bases at V and 7 bases at J; junction bases unmatched: 19. This CDR3 has 16 amino acids. Germline V lookup: CDR1 SGHNT, CDR2 YYREEE (reference sequence). The DNA for the CDR3 is TGTGCCGTGGATGGCCCAAAGCGGGAGTCTAGAAATGAGCAGTTCTTC. It yields the protein CAVDGPKRESRNEQFF.

The gene calls are TRBV29-1 and TRBJ1-1; weak D call: TRBD1 (6 bases). Trimming took off 5 bases at V and 8 bases at J, with 24 bases between the two ends. The CDR3 is made up of 15 amino acids. Germline assignment: CDR1 SQVTM and CDR2 ANQGSEA. The CDR3 loop is CSVTGRVGGNREAFF. The CDR3 DNA sequence: TGCAGCGTTACCGGAAGGGTAGGGGGAAATCGCGAAGCTTTCTTT.

The gene calls are TRBV28 and TRBJ2-5, with TRBD2 as a possible D gene (6 bases). Trimming cost V 2 bases and J 0 bases, with 10 bases left between them. CDR1 and CDR2 from the germline V gene are MDHEN and SYDVKM. The CDR3 extends over 15 amino acids. The CDR3 region is CASSLSRGYQETQYF. In DNA form, the CDR3 reads TGTGCCAGCAGTTTAAGTCGGGGGTACCAAGAGACCCAGTACTTC.